This entry lists 22 T cell receptor beta chains sequenced from one sample in a study of identical twins. TCRdb ran MiXCR on the 5' RACE reads and lists one entry per CDR3 protein. The sample includes 460,000 or so distinct CDR3 sequences, 12% to 15% seen only once; the top ten take roughly 0.5%. This sample also belongs to another study, concerning yellow fever vaccine responses in identical twins.

What was sequenced was CD4+ T cells sorted from blood. The receptors originated from a woman between 18 and 29 years old in good health.

The chain has TRBV13 and TRBJ1-1; D uncertain. CDR3 size: 12 residues. CDR1 is PRHDT, CDR2 FYEKMQ, per germline (reference sequence). Trimming pared 8 bases from V and 2 bases from J, leaving 9 bases between. The CDR3 sequence is CASGPRNTEAFF. CDR3 DNA sequence: TGTGCCAGCGGACCGCGAAACACTGAAGCTTTCTTT.

The J gene is TRBJ2-3, the V gene TRBV18, with a tentative D call TRBD1 (5 bases). This CDR3 contains 15 residues. The V gene's germline CDR1 is KGHSH and CDR2 LQKENI. V was trimmed by 2 bases and J by 2 bases, leaving 11 bases between them. The CDR3 loop reads CASSPTGIPTDTQYF. The DNA of the CDR3 is TGTGCCAGCTCACCAACAGGAATCCCCACAGATACGCAGTATTTT.

The genes are TRBV29-1 and TRBJ2-6; D perhaps matches TRBD2 (6 bases). The CDR3 consists of 15 residues. CDR1 is SQVTM and CDR2 is ANQGSEA in the germline V gene. V lost 4 bases to trimming and J lost 0 bases, with 10 bases between them. This CDR3 reads CSVADGSSGANVLTF. DNA of the CDR3: TGCAGCGTTGCCGACGGGAGCTCTGGGGCCAACGTCCTGACTTTC. Full variable domain (remainder filled in from reference TRBV29-1 and TRBJ2-6): SAVISQKPSRDICQRGTSLTIQCQVDSQVTMMFWYRQQPGQSLTLIATANQGSEATYESGFVIDKFPISRPNLTFSTLTVSNMSPEDSSIYLCSVADGSSGANVLTFGAGSRLTVL.

This clonotype was observed a few times. V usage is TRBV7-3 and J usage is TRBJ2-3; the D is unclear. This CDR3 region has 12 residues. Germline CDR1 and CDR2: SGHTA and FQGTGA. V gave up 2 bases and J gave up 4 bases, with 4 bases separating them. The CDR3 DNA reads TGTGCCAGCAGCTTATATCCAGATACGCAGTATTTT. It specifies CASSLYPDTQYF. The full variable domain, rest sourced from reference TRBV7-3 and TRBJ2-3, is GAGVSQTPSNKVTEKGKYVELRCDPISGHTALYWYRQSLGQGPEFLIYFQGTGAADDSGLPNDRFFAVRPEGSVSTLKIQRTERGDSAVYLCASSLYPDTQYFGPGTRLTVL.

This clonotype was seen a few times. The chain has TRBV5-1 and TRBJ2-2, with 8 positions matching TRBD2. Germline V gene data show CDR1 as SGHRS and CDR2 as YFSETQ. Trimming took 3 bases from V and 5 from J; bases not matched to a gene: 6. The CDR3 runs 15 residues. Written as DNA, the CDR3 is TGCGCCAGCAGCTACGACGGGGGGGCAACCGGGGAGCTGTTTTTT. Translation gives CASSYDGGATGELFF. The full variable domain, rest sourced from reference TRBV5-1 and TRBJ2-2, is KAGVTQTPRYLIKTRGQQVTLSCSPISGHRSVSWYQQTPGQGLQFLFEYFSETQRNKGNFPGRFSGRQFSNSRSEMNVSTLELGDSALYLCASSYDGGATGELFFGEGSRLTVL.

This clonotype was observed a handful of times. The rearrangement uses TRBV7-9 and TRBJ2-7, with TRBD1 matching over 11 bases. Germline V gene sequence: CDR1 SEHNR, CDR2 FQNEAQ (reference sequence). V trimming: 5 bases; J trimming: 3 bases; junction bases outside the gene matches: 6. This CDR3 contains 15 residues. CDR3 protein: CASSQPGTGGYEQYF. The CDR3 DNA sequence: TGTGCCAGCAGCCAACCTGGGACAGGGGGCTACGAGCAGTACTTC. Complete variable domain (other parts from reference TRBV7-9 and TRBJ2-7): DTGVSQNPRHKITKRGQNVTFRCDPISEHNRLYWYRQTLGQGPEFLTYFQNEAQLEKSRLLSDRFSAERPKGSFSTLEIQRTEQGDSAMYLCASSQPGTGGYEQYFGPGTRLTVT.

V and J are TRBV20-1 and TRBJ2-5; the D call may be TRBD1 or TRBD2 (5 bases each). Germline V gene sequence: CDR1 DFQATT, CDR2 SNEGSKA (reference sequence). The V and J ends lost 7 bases and 1 base respectively, with 19 bases between them. The CDR3 covers 15 residues. CDR3 region: CSGPRSGTLQETQYF. CDR3 nucleotides: TGCAGTGGACCTCGGTCAGGGACCCTCCAAGAGACCCAGTACTTC.

The chain carries TRBV12-3 or TRBV12-4 and TRBJ1-2; 8 bases agree with TRBD1. The CDR3 runs 15 residues. V lost 7 bases, J lost 4 bases, and 11 bases stayed unmatched. CDR3 bases: TGTGCCAGCACCTTCGGACAGGGCAGTGGCTATGGCTACACCTTC. It translates to CASTFGQGSGYGYTF.

V is TRBV28 and J is TRBJ2-1; D gene uncertain. Looked up from germline, CDR1 is MDHEN and CDR2 is SYDVKM. Trimming stripped 5 bases from V and 10 bases from J, with 12 bases between. This CDR3 contains 12 residues. The CDR3 here is CASSPSYWEQFF. The CDR3 coding sequence is TGTGCCAGCAGTCCATCCTACTGGGAGCAGTTCTTC. Based on the CDR3 plus reference TRBV28 and TRBJ2-1, the full variable domain is DVKVTQSSRYLVKRTGEKVFLECVQDMDHENMFWYRQDPGLGLRLIYFSYDVKMKEKGDIPEGYSVSREKKERFSLILESASTNQTSMYLCASSPSYWEQFFGPGTRLTVL.

This chain uses TRBV4-1 with TRBJ2-3, with 9 bases identical to TRBD1. The V gene's germline CDR1 is MGHRA and CDR2 YSYEKL. V trimming: 0 bases; J trimming: 3 bases; junction bases outside the gene matches: 7. The CDR3 is 17 residues long. As DNA, the CDR3 is TGCGCCAGCAGCCAAGATGGCACAGGGGGCTGGACAGATACGCAGTATTTT. The encoded protein is CASSQDGTGGWTDTQYF.

The chain uses TRBV4-2 and TRBJ2-3; tentatively, D is TRBD2 (6 bases). This CDR3 is built from 16 residues. The germline V and J ends were trimmed by 1 base and 1 base, with 12 bases remaining between them. Germline-derived CDR1 and CDR2 are LGHNA and YNFKEQ. CDR3 sequence: CASSQAMASGTDTQYF. CDR3 sequence (DNA): TGTGCCAGCAGCCAAGCAATGGCTAGCGGCACAGATACGCAGTATTTT.

This clonotype showed up just a few times. No DNA is shown, since the ends of the CDR3 on it are uncertain; the CDR3 is the one TCRdb lists. This chain connects TRBV20-1 to TRBJ2-1; TRBD2, the table's D call, was not compared with the DNA. The germline CDR1 and CDR2 sequences are DFQATT and SNEGSKA (reference sequence). Inclusive of both ends, the CDR3 amounts to 12 amino acids. CDR3 loop: CSARVGSGTSFF.

This chain uses TRBV7-8 with TRBJ2-5; D unresolved. CDR1 SGHVS and CDR2 FQNEAQ come from the germline V gene. This CDR3 region has 13 residues. V shed 6 bases and J shed 1 base, with 9 bases lying between them. CDR3 nucleotide sequence: TGTGCCAGCAGTTTTTACAGCCAAGAGACCCAGTACTTC. Encoded protein: CASSFYSQETQYF.

This chain connects TRBV3-1 to TRBJ2-5, with 7 bases lining up with TRBD2. Germline trimming cut 0 bases from V and 7 bases from J; bases unmatched to any gene: 5. The CDR3 spans 14 residues. CDR1 and CDR2 from the germline V gene are LGHDT and YNNKEL (reference sequence). CDR3 nucleotide sequence: TGTGCCAGCAGCCAAGAAGCGGGGCGTGGGACCCAGTACTTC. It is translated as CASSQEAGRGTQYF.

In its sample, this clonotype was seen a few times. This CDR3 is CSARTGRGSPLHF. CDR3 sequence (DNA): TGCAGTGCTAGGACAGGGCGAGGGTCACCCCTCCACTTT. This chain links TRBV20-1 with TRBJ1-6; 7 bases map to TRBD1. This CDR3 spans 13 amino acids. The V gene's germline CDR1 is DFQATT and CDR2 SNEGSKA (reference sequence). The ends lost 3 bases at V and 10 bases at J; junction bases unmatched: 6.

The chain employs TRBV5-1 and TRBJ2-7; 8 nucleotides line up with TRBD1. V lost 2 bases, J lost 7 bases, and 2 bases stayed unmatched. This CDR3 comprises 12 residues. Germline V gives CDR1 SGHRS, CDR2 YFSETQ. The CDR3 nucleotides read TGCGCCAGCAGCTTCCGGGACAGGGAGCAGTACTTC. It yields the protein CASSFRDREQYF.

V gene TRBV27 combines with J gene TRBJ2-7, with D unclear. V was pared by 8 bases and J by 0 bases, with 11 bases between. Germline CDR1 reads MNHEY; CDR2 reads SMNVEV (reference sequence). The length of the CDR3 is 13 residues. CDR3 amino acids: CASQGYASYEQYF. DNA for the CDR3: TGTGCCAGCCAAGGGTACGCCTCCTACGAGCAGTACTTC.

This clonotype was found a few times. The chain combines TRBV7-2 with TRBJ2-7; TRBD2 might be the D (5 bases). V was clipped by 4 bases and J by 7 bases, with 23 bases between them. Looked up from germline, CDR1 is SGHTA and CDR2 is FQGNSA. CDR3 length: 16 residues. CDR3 sequence (DNA): TGTGCCAGCAGCTCCCGCGGAGGCGGGTCCCGCGGGGAGCAGTACTTC. It codes for CASSSRGGGSRGEQYF.

This clonotype was seen only a few times. This sequence joins TRBV6-4 and TRBJ1-2, with 8 bases matching TRBD1. The germline CDR1 and CDR2 sequences are MRHNA and SNTAGT. With 7 bases clipped from V and 8 bases from J, the junction kept 6 bases outside the gene matches. This CDR3 has 12 residues. In DNA form, the CDR3 reads TGTGCCAGCAACGACAGGGGAGGCGGCTACACCTTC. Amino acids: CASNDRGGGYTF.

This clonotype has just a few counts. V is TRBV6-1 and J is TRBJ2-1; a weak D match, TRBD1 (6 bases). The CDR3 is 14 residues long. The germline V and J ends were trimmed by 9 bases and 2 bases, with 14 bases remaining between them. The germline V gene has CDR1 MNHNS and CDR2 SASEGT. The CDR3 protein is CARSDRCAYNEQFF. CDR3 nucleotides: TGTGCCAGGTCCGACAGGTGCGCCTACAATGAGCAGTTCTTC.

This clonotype was detected only a few times. The J gene is TRBJ1-1, the V gene TRBV5-1; 10 positions agree with TRBD1. CDR1 is SGHRS, CDR2 YFSETQ, per germline. Trimming removed 4 bases from V and 5 bases from J; junction bases left unmatched: 11. CDR3 length: 16 residues. CDR3 sequence: CASSSPGTGVRTEAFF. The CDR3 bases are TGCGCCAGCAGCAGTCCCGGGACAGGGGTGAGGACTGAAGCTTTCTTT. Combining the CDR3 with reference TRBV5-1 and TRBJ1-1 gives the whole variable domain KAGVTQTPRYLIKTRGQQVTLSCSPISGHRSVSWYQQTPGQGLQFLFEYFSETQRNKGNFPGRFSGRQFSNSRSEMNVSTLELGDSALYLCASSSPGTGVRTEAFFGQGTRLTVV.

This clonotype came up a few times. CDR3 region: CASSDQTNTEAFF. Written as DNA, the CDR3 is TGTGCCAGCAGCGATCAGACGAACACTGAAGCTTTCTTT. The chain has TRBV7-9 and TRBJ1-1; D is ambiguous. The CDR3 is 13 residues long. V lost 5 bases and J 1 base, leaving 8 bases between the germline ends. Germline assignment: CDR1 SEHNR and CDR2 FQNEAQ (reference sequence).